This T cell receptor beta chain was documented in a study of cytomegalovirus exposure and HLA in healthy donors. Study-level background: Researchers found that more than 70% of almost 400 genotyped donors fell within the Caucasian-associated ancestry cluster. Study observations and caveats: Accurate predictions that matched the HLA-A and HLA-B alleles of most subjects were reportedly made from TCR beta sequences. Reportedly, fewer N-insertions than the approximately 600-donor mean appeared in an Asian-associated ancestry cluster in a later analysis. Clonal expansion, a later analysis showed, was greater in HLA-associated TCR beta chains than in equally common others.

Comment on this clone: Its antigen is not identified.

PCR used 60 Vbeta primers and 13 Jbeta primers. Profiling relied on immunoSEQ multiplex PCR, and the TCRdb table lists in-frame clones only, not all of them. The sample consists of 180,000 or so clones, 65% to 85% of them appearing once. The CDR3 spans 15 residues. V was clipped by 1 base and J by 2 bases, with 12 bases between them. The germline V gene has CDR1 MGHRA and CDR2 YSYEKL. The receptor's source is a boy between 2 and 10 years old in good health and CMV-seronegative. Sequencing was carried out using PBMCs. The J gene is TRBJ2-7, the V gene TRBV4-1; unclear D gene. This chain's CDR3 is CASSQGLQLTYEQYF. Written as DNA, the CDR3 is TGCGCCAGCAGCCAAGGGCTACAGCTTACCTACGAGCAGTACTTC.